This passage covers 17 T cell receptor beta chains from one sample sequenced in a study of blood T cell repertoires in COVID-19. Using immunoSEQ multiplex PCR, the repertoire was profiled, and TCRdb retains in-frame clones only, with some absent. The sample consists of approximately 240,000 clones, 80% to 90% of them appearing once. The sequencing sample was made of PBMCs or T cells enriched from blood (not recorded which). These receptor sequences come from a woman in her late teens or twenties in a cohort exposed to, infected with or recovered from COVID-19 (not recorded which).

This sequence joins TRBV7-9 and TRBJ2-5; D possibly corresponds to TRBD1 (6 bases). Germline CDR1 reads SEHNR; CDR2 reads FQNEAQ (reference sequence). Trimming took off 5 bases at V and 7 bases at J, with 11 bases between the two ends. CDR3 length: 12 amino acids. The CDR3 bases are TGTGCCAGCAGCGAAATGGGGGCGACCCAGTACTTC. Protein: CASSEMGATQYF. The whole variable domain, remainder taken from reference TRBV7-9 and TRBJ2-5, is DTGVSQNPRHKITKRGQNVTFRCDPISEHNRLYWYRQTLGQGPEFLTYFQNEAQLEKSRLLSDRFSAERPKGSFSTLEIQRTEQGDSAMYLCASSEMGATQYFGPGTRLLVL.

CDR3 sequence (DNA): TGTGCCAGCAGTTACACAGGGCGCTCTGGAAACACCATATATTTT. The encoded protein is CASSYTGRSGNTIYF. The V and J genes are TRBV6-5 and TRBJ1-3; maybe TRBD1 (6 bases). V dropped 2 bases and J dropped 0 bases, with 8 bases sitting between them. The CDR3 is 15 amino acids. Germline lookup yields CDR1 MNHEY and CDR2 SVGAGI.

The chain joins TRBV27 to TRBJ1-2; 7 nucleotides align to TRBD1. Germline V gene lookup returns CDR1 MNHEY and CDR2 SMNVEV (reference sequence). V lost 2 bases and J lost 8; bases outside the gene matches: 5. The CDR3 is made up of 13 amino acids. The CDR3 sequence: CASSLGGGGGYTF. For the CDR3, the DNA is TGTGCCAGCAGTTTAGGAGGGGGCGGCGGCTACACCTTC.

The chain couples TRBV18 to TRBJ2-1; 12 positions agree with TRBD2. V shed 3 bases, J shed 6 bases, and the junction held 3 bases outside the gene matches. Germline CDR1 is KGHSH and CDR2 is LQKENI. CDR3 size: 15 residues. CDR3 coding DNA: TGTGCCAGCTCACCGAGGACTAGCGGGGCCAATGAGCAGTTCTTC. Residues: CASSPRTSGANEQFF.

The chain combines TRBV27 with TRBJ1-2; possible D gene TRBD1, 5 bases. Trimming cost V 6 bases and J 4 bases, with 18 bases left between them. The CDR3 is 15 residues long. The germline CDR1 and CDR2 sequences are MNHEY and SMNVEV (reference sequence). In DNA form, the CDR3 reads TGTGCCAGCAGGGGTTTGGGAGGCAGGGCCTATGGCTACACCTTC. Its translation is CASRGLGGRAYGYTF.

This chain joins TRBV5-1 and TRBJ1-2; D perhaps matches TRBD1 (5 bases). The CDR3 is made up of 13 amino acids. Germline V lookup: CDR1 SGHRS, CDR2 YFSETQ. Deletions cut 2 bases from V and 6 bases from J, with 11 bases between. The CDR3 sequence is CASSFGTSDGYTF. The CDR3, as DNA: TGCGCCAGCAGCTTCGGGACTTCGGATGGCTACACCTTC.

V is TRBV19 and J is TRBJ2-7, with 8 nucleotides matching TRBD1. The CDR3 sequence is 14 residues long. V was clipped by 5 bases and J by 2 bases; unmatched bases: 5. Germline loops: CDR1 LNHDA, CDR2 SQIVND (reference sequence). This CDR3 is CASSWTGLPYEQYF. DNA of the CDR3: TGTGCCAGTAGTTGGACAGGGCTCCCCTACGAGCAGTACTTC.

Worth noting for this clone: Other DNA sequences in the same sample also yield this CDR3. The rearrangement joins TRBV19 to TRBJ1-1; D gene unclear. CDR1 and CDR2 from the germline V gene are LNHDA and SQIVND (reference sequence). The CDR3 length is 13 residues. Deletions cut 1 base from V and 1 base from J, with 4 bases between. The CDR3 loop is CASSIARNTEAFF. In DNA, the CDR3 is TGTGCCAGTAGTATAGCTCGGAACACTGAAGCTTTCTTT.

The CDR3 loop reads CASSQGASGRPDSYNEQFF. The CDR3, as DNA: TGTGCCAGCAGCCAAGGAGCTAGCGGAAGACCTGATTCCTACAATGAGCAGTTCTTC. The chain combines TRBV4-2 with TRBJ2-1, with TRBD2 identical over 7 bases. CDR1 is LGHNA and CDR2 is YNFKEQ in the germline V gene. Losses at the gene ends were 1 base for V and 1 base for J; bases not matched to a gene: 13. This CDR3 contains 19 residues.

The gene calls are TRBV7-6 and TRBJ2-5; a possible D gene is TRBD1 (5 bases). The germline V and J ends were trimmed by 2 bases and 1 base, with 8 bases remaining between them. CDR3 length: 14 residues. The germline gives CDR1 SGHVS, CDR2 FNYEAQ. The chain's CDR3 is CASSLSRVQETQYF. CDR3 sequence (DNA): TGTGCCAGCAGCTTAAGCAGGGTCCAAGAGACCCAGTACTTC.

The chain couples TRBV2 to TRBJ2-2; D call uncertain. CDR1 SNHLY and CDR2 FYNNEI come from the germline V gene. The CDR3 has 12 amino acids. Trimming left V 9 bases short and J 4 bases short, with 9 bases between. The CDR3 sequence is CASMFPTGELFF. The CDR3, as DNA: TGTGCCAGTATGTTCCCCACCGGGGAGCTGTTTTTT.

V is TRBV28 and J is TRBJ1-5, with D hard to call. This CDR3 has 16 amino acids. Looked up from germline, CDR1 is MDHEN and CDR2 is SYDVKM. Trimming left V 3 bases short and J 4 bases short, with 16 bases between. CDR3 sequence reads: CASSFGQTSVNQPQHF. The CDR3 nucleotides are TGTGCCAGCAGTTTTGGGCAGACCAGTGTAAATCAGCCCCAGCATTTT. Looking up the rest from reference TRBV28 and TRBJ1-5 gives the full variable domain: DVKVTQSSRYLVKRTGEKVFLECVQDMDHENMFWYRQDPGLGLRLIYFSYDVKMKEKGDIPEGYSVSREKKERFSLILESASTNQTSMYLCASSFGQTSVNQPQHFGDGTRLSIL.

The chain joins TRBV27 to TRBJ1-2, with 9 bases fitting TRBD1. The V and J ends lost 0 bases and 7 bases, in that order; junction bases with no gene match: 3. Germline assignment: CDR1 MNHEY and CDR2 SMNVEV (reference sequence). The CDR3 covers 14 residues. The CDR3 loop reads CASSLSQGAIGYTF. CDR3 bases: TGTGCCAGCAGTTTATCACAGGGGGCGATTGGCTACACCTTC.

The chain carries TRBV5-1 and TRBJ2-2, with TRBD1 as a possible D gene (6 bases). Trimming stripped 5 bases from V and 6 bases from J, with 17 bases between. This CDR3 spans 15 amino acids. The germline V gene has CDR1 SGHRS and CDR2 YFSETQ. CDR3 residues: CASSSTGSEAGELFF. The DNA for the CDR3 is TGCGCCAGCAGTTCAACAGGGTCAGAGGCCGGGGAGCTGTTTTTT.

The sample holds one count of this clone. The chain recombines TRBV19 with TRBJ1-3, with unresolved D. V lost 6 bases, J lost 1 base, and 10 bases lay in between. CDR3 length equals 14 residues. Looked up from germline, CDR1 is LNHDA and CDR2 is SQIVND (reference sequence). The CDR3 coding sequence is TGTGCCAGTAGCCAGTCTCCTTCTGGAAACACCATATATTTT. Translated, it gives CASSQSPSGNTIYF.

The rearrangement joins TRBV13 to TRBJ2-7; TRBD1 aligns across 7 bases. This CDR3 is 14 amino acids long. CDR1 and CDR2 (germline): PRHDT, FYEKMQ (reference sequence). J was trimmed by 2 bases and V by 5 bases; bases with no gene match: 6. CDR3: CASSTRDSTYEQYF. The CDR3 nucleotides read TGTGCCAGCAGCACCCGGGACAGCACCTACGAGCAGTACTTC.

This chain links TRBV3-1 (or the pseudogene TRBV3-2) with TRBJ2-1; 8 nucleotides match TRBD2. The CDR3 spans 15 residues. Germline CDR1 reads LGHDT; CDR2 reads YNNKEL (reference sequence). V gave up 5 bases and J gave up 4 bases; unmatched junction bases: 7. CDR3 DNA: TGTGCCAGCAGCGGGGGTAGCGGGGTATACAATGAGCAGTTCTTC. This translates into CASSGGSGVYNEQFF.